A single sample gave rise to the 5 T cell receptor beta chains below, sequenced in a study of T cells in Graves' hyperthyroidism and ophthalmopathy. RNA transcripts were the template for amplifying TCR beta CDR3 regions. Researchers ran a first-round RT-PCR on the TCR CDR3 using the HTBI primer set. TCRdb redid the calling of the multiplex PCR reads with MiXCR, one entry per CDR3 protein. The sample holds 360,000 or so distinct CDR3 sequences; roughly 20% are singletons and the top ten take around 15%. Sequencing was done on a sample of blood. The receptors originated from a woman between 40 and 55 years old with Graves' ophthalmopathy.

As concerns this clonotype: A much larger clone is a single base away; this may be a read error. The conserved phenylalanine or tryptophan normally closing the CDR3 is absent here, so this likely arose from a read error. The chain is built from TRBV7-9 and TRBJ2-2; D is unresolved. Germline CDR1 and CDR2: SEHNR and FQNEAQ (reference sequence). This CDR3 comprises 14 residues. V lost 4 bases to trimming and J lost 4 bases, with 10 bases between them. The CDR3 DNA sequence: TGTGCCAGCAGCTCCCAACAGTTCACCGGGGAGCTGTTTGTT. This encodes CASSSQQFTGELFV.

The table lists this clonotype with many counts. This chain links TRBV14 with TRBJ2-5; no clear D. The V and J ends lost 2 bases and 5 bases respectively, with 12 bases between them. Germline CDR1 reads SGHDN; CDR2 reads FVKESK. CDR3 length: 14 residues. Written as DNA, the CDR3 is TGTGCCAGCAGCCAACGGGTTTTGTCGGAGACCCAGTACTTC. The encoded protein is CASSQRVLSETQYF.

This clonotype came up many times. The chain joins TRBV20-1 to TRBJ2-7, with 7 bases matching TRBD2. This CDR3 region has 12 residues. CDR1 is DFQATT and CDR2 is SNEGSKA in the germline V gene (reference sequence). V lost 2 bases, J lost 3 bases, and 1 base stayed unmatched. The CDR3 sequence is CSARLADYEQYF. The CDR3 bases are TGCAGTGCTAGACTAGCGGACTACGAGCAGTACTTC.

The CDR3 coding sequence is TGTGCCAGCAGTACCTATAGCGGGGCCTCCTACGAGCAGTACTTC. Protein product: CASSTYSGASYEQYF. The chain recombines TRBV27 with TRBJ2-7; 8 bases match TRBD2. The V and J ends lost 5 bases and 0 bases, in that order; junction bases with no gene match: 6. The CDR3 runs 15 residues. Germline V gene data show CDR1 as MNHEY and CDR2 as SMNVEV (reference sequence).

Of note for this clonotype: At one end, the junction sequence differs from germline, possibly due to a read error. The rearrangement uses TRBV6-1 and TRBJ1-5, with D uncertain. The CDR3 runs 12 residues. CDR1 and CDR2 (germline): MNHNS, SASEGT. CDR3 residues: CASINFNQPQLF. The CDR3 region has the DNA TGTGCCAGCATAAACTTTAATCAGCCCCAGCTTTTT.